The next 4 T cell receptor beta chains were all read from a single sample in a study of cytomegalovirus exposure and HLA in healthy donors. Primers: 60 Vbeta forward and 13 Jbeta reverse. This table comes from immunoSEQ multiplex PCR, and its TCRdb copy is limited to in-frame clones, with some not included. The sample has roughly 120,000 clones; roughly 71% are singletons. Sequenced sample: PBMCs. The receptors come from a woman in her sixties or seventies in good health and CMV-seropositive.

The chain uses TRBV30 and TRBJ1-1; the match to TRBD1 covers 8 bases. V lost 0 bases and J lost 5; bases outside the gene matches: 8. The CDR3 loop spans 15 amino acids. Germline assignment: CDR1 GTSNPN and CDR2 SVGIG (reference sequence). The CDR3 sequence is CAWSVIDRGGTEAFF. The CDR3 DNA sequence: TGTGCCTGGAGTGTAATCGACAGGGGTGGGACTGAAGCTTTCTTT.

Comments on this clone: Additional DNA sequences in this sample encode the identical CDR3. The chain recombines TRBV9 with TRBJ1-3; tentatively, D is TRBD1 (5 bases). Germline CDR1 and CDR2: SGDLS and YYNGEE. Trimming removed 0 bases from V and 3 bases from J, with 7 bases in between. CDR3 length: 14 residues. The CDR3 nucleotides are TGTGCCAGCAGCGTAGGGGGCTATGGAAACACCATATATTTT. This translates into CASSVGGYGNTIYF.

The chain has TRBV5-1 and TRBJ2-2; TRBD2 matches 12 bases. The CDR3 loop spans 15 amino acids. With V trimmed by 4 bases and J by 5 bases, 3 bases remained unmatched. Germline V CDR1 and CDR2: SGHRS, YFSETQ. The chain's CDR3 is CASSLLAGGTGELFF. CDR3 sequence (DNA): TGCGCCAGCAGCCTTCTAGCGGGGGGGACCGGGGAGCTGTTTTTT.

This clone showed up just once. CDR3 in DNA: TGCAGCGTTGTGGTAGGGGATGGACCCCTCCACTTT. This translates into CSVVVGDGPLHF. The chain links TRBV29-1 to TRBJ1-6, with D perhaps matching TRBD1 (5 bases). The germline gives CDR1 SQVTM, CDR2 ANQGSEA. The CDR3 consists of 12 residues. Trimming stripped 4 bases from V and 12 bases from J, with 13 bases between.